The rows below give T cell receptor beta chains drawn from one sample of a study of blood T cell repertoires in COVID-19. Profiled with immunoSEQ multiplex PCR; TCRdb holds only in-frame clones, not every one. The top ten clones hold approximately 1.5% of a sample with approximately 72,000 clones, about 90% of them seen once. The sequencing sample was made of peripheral blood. All receptors derive from a man in his 60s with acute or convalescent COVID-19. The CDR3 runs from the conserved cysteine through the conserved F or W. A D gene is named only where the DNA matches it firmly. Size tells how often a clone was seen (once, few, many) or the class of an expanded clone, and some rows leave it out.

d_gene	abundance	v_gene	j_gene	CDR3nt	CDR3aa
TRBD1	-	TRBV6-4	TRBJ2-3	TGTGCCAGCAGTTTACACGGGGGACAGGGTAGTAATACGCAGTATTTT	CASSLHGGQGSNTQYF
-	-	TRBV7-9	TRBJ1-1	TGTGCCAGCAGCTTAGGGGGAACAGGGAGGGTCACTGAAGCTTTCTTT	CASSLGGTGRVTEAFF
TRBD1	-	TRBV9	TRBJ2-7	TGTGCCAGCAGCGTCGGGACAGACGAGCAGTACTTC	CASSVGTDEQYF
-	-	TRBV27	TRBJ1-5	TGTGCCAGCAGGCCGGACAGCCGGGGAAGCAATCAGCCCCAGCATTTT	CASRPDSRGSNQPQHF
TRBD1	-	TRBV5-1	TRBJ1-4	TGCGCCAGCAGAACCGGGACAGGGGCTGGGGGTGAAAAACTGTTTTTT	CASRTGTGAGGEKLFF
-	-	TRBV6-5	TRBJ2-7	TGTGCCAGCAGTTATGTTGAGGGTCTTAACTACGAGCAGTACTTC	CASSYVEGLNYEQYF
TRBD2	-	TRBV24-1	TRBJ2-3	TGTGCCACCAGTGACACCACTAGCGGGGGGGCATCAGATACGCAGTATTTT	CATSDTTSGGASDTQYF
TRBD1	once	TRBV30	TRBJ1-1	TGTGCCTGGAGTGGCCTCTTACAGGGGGACACTGAAGCTTTCTTT	CAWSGLLQGDTEAFF
-	-	TRBV6-5	TRBJ1-2	TGTGCCAGCAGAGTACACAGGGATGGTGGCTACACCTTC	CASRVHRDGGYTF
TRBD1	once	TRBV24-1	TRBJ2-1	TGTGCCACCAGTGAGAACCTGGGACAGGGTGTCGGCGAGCAGTTCTTC	CATSENLGQGVGEQFF
-	-	TRBV19	TRBJ1-1	TGTGCCATCAGGGGGAACACTGAAGCTTTCTTT	CAIRGNTEAFF
TRBD1	-	TRBV5-1	TRBJ1-1	TGCGCCAGCAGCACGACAGGGGGAGTAAACACTGAAGCTTTCTTT	CASSTTGGVNTEAFF
-	-	TRBV30	TRBJ2-5	TGTGCCTGGAGTGCACAGGTCCGGGAGACCCAGTACTTC	CAWSAQVRETQYF
-	-	TRBV7-9	TRBJ1-2	TGTGCCAGCCGGGGGGCTAACTATGGCTACACCTTC	CASRGANYGYTF
-	once	TRBV19	TRBJ2-2	TGTGCCAGTCAAAATCGTCGGGGGATAAACACCGGGGAGCTGTTTTTT	CASQNRRGINTGELFF